This is a list of T cell receptor beta chains from one sample in a study of early stage breast cancer tumors. TCRdb's table, derived via immunoSEQ multiplex PCR, lists solely in-frame clones and lacks some. The sample holds around 40,000 clones, around 70% seen once. The sample was blood. Every receptor here comes from a person aged 55 to 69 with breast cancer. Each CDR3 is given with its conserved first and last residue. Each record gives: J gene, V gene, clone size, D gene, CDR3 protein, CDR3 DNA. The D gene is left open where the match is weak. Clone size is shown for a subset of rows, as once, few, many or a class of expanded clone.

j_gene: TRBJ2-5; v_gene: TRBV28; abundance: .; d_gene: TRBD2; CDR3aa: CASNSPGLAGTQETQYF; CDR3nt: TGTGCCAGCAATTCACCGGGACTAGCGGGGACGCAAGAGACCCAGTACTTC
j_gene: TRBJ2-5; v_gene: TRBV9; abundance: .; d_gene: TRBD2; CDR3aa: CASSVTGTKGETQYF; CDR3nt: TGTGCCAGCAGCGTAACGGGGACTAAGGGAGAGACCCAGTACTTC
j_gene: TRBJ1-2; v_gene: TRBV7-9; abundance: few; d_gene: .; CDR3aa: CASSLGFAEAGARSYGYTF; CDR3nt: TGTGCCAGCAGCTTAGGATTCGCCGAAGCAGGGGCACGTAGCTATGGCTACACCTTC
j_gene: TRBJ2-1; v_gene: TRBV19; abundance: .; d_gene: TRBD1; CDR3aa: CATEGQGASHNEQFF; CDR3nt: TGTGCCACCGAAGGACAGGGGGCTTCCCACAATGAGCAGTTCTTC
j_gene: TRBJ2-3; v_gene: TRBV5-6; abundance: .; d_gene: TRBD2; CDR3aa: CASSFGGGSTDTQYF; CDR3nt: TGTGCCAGCAGCTTCGGCGGGGGAAGCACAGATACGCAGTATTTT
j_gene: TRBJ1-2; v_gene: TRBV28; abundance: .; d_gene: TRBD1; CDR3aa: CASSLQGAKGYTF; CDR3nt: TGTGCCAGCAGTTTACAGGGGGCAAAAGGCTACACCTTC
j_gene: TRBJ2-1; v_gene: TRBV7-2; abundance: .; d_gene: .; CDR3aa: CASSWIQGGNEQFF; CDR3nt: TGTGCCAGCAGCTGGATTCAGGGGGGCAATGAGCAGTTCTTC
j_gene: TRBJ2-7; v_gene: TRBV11-2; abundance: few; d_gene: .; CDR3aa: CASRPVGDFHLYEQYF; CDR3nt: TGTGCCAGCAGGCCCGTCGGGGACTTCCACCTCTACGAGCAGTACTTC
j_gene: TRBJ2-1; v_gene: TRBV27; abundance: .; d_gene: .; CDR3aa: CASSTPDSVFYNEQFF; CDR3nt: TGTGCCAGCAGTACCCCGGACAGTGTCTTTTACAATGAGCAGTTCTTC
j_gene: TRBJ2-1; v_gene: TRBV4-2; abundance: .; d_gene: TRBD2; CDR3aa: CASSQDRGGPRNEQFF; CDR3nt: TGTGCCAGCAGCCAAGATCGGGGGGGGCCCCGCAATGAGCAGTTCTTC
j_gene: TRBJ2-7; v_gene: TRBV7-2; abundance: few; d_gene: TRBD2; CDR3aa: CASSLGAGGAYEQYF; CDR3nt: TGTGCCAGCAGCTTAGGGGCCGGGGGGGCCTACGAGCAGTACTTC
j_gene: TRBJ2-4; v_gene: TRBV2; abundance: few; d_gene: .; CDR3aa: CASSELGRVAKNIQYF; CDR3nt: TGTGCCAGCAGTGAACTGGGCCGAGTAGCCAAAAACATTCAGTACTTC
j_gene: TRBJ1-6; v_gene: TRBV7-2; abundance: .; d_gene: .; CDR3aa: CASSLGAGSSYNSPLHF; CDR3nt: TGTGCCAGCAGCTTAGGCGCTGGGAGCTCCTATAATTCACCCCTCCACTTT
j_gene: TRBJ1-2; v_gene: TRBV7-9; abundance: .; d_gene: .; CDR3aa: CASSRWDAGANYGYTF; CDR3nt: TGTGCCAGCAGCCGTTGGGACGCTGGAGCTAACTATGGCTACACCTTC
j_gene: TRBJ1-2; v_gene: TRBV6-1; abundance: .; d_gene: .; CDR3aa: CASSDRAPRSYGYTF; CDR3nt: TGTGCCAGCAGTGACCGAGCCCCTAGATCGTATGGCTACACCTTC
j_gene: TRBJ1-5; v_gene: TRBV2; abundance: .; d_gene: TRBD1; CDR3aa: CASSDQQLQGAGQPQHF; CDR3nt: TGTGCCAGCAGTGACCAGCAATTACAGGGGGCCGGACAGCCCCAGCATTTT
j_gene: TRBJ2-7; v_gene: TRBV7-2; abundance: .; d_gene: TRBD2; CDR3aa: CASSLRKAGLAESYEQYF; CDR3nt: TGTGCCAGCAGCTTACGTAAAGCGGGGCTAGCGGAATCCTACGAGCAGTACTTC
j_gene: TRBJ1-5; v_gene: TRBV15; abundance: .; d_gene: TRBD1; CDR3aa: CATSRDRVGQPQHF; CDR3nt: TGTGCCACCAGCAGGGACAGGGTGGGCCAGCCCCAGCATTTT
j_gene: TRBJ2-1; v_gene: TRBV4-1; abundance: .; d_gene: .; CDR3aa: CASSQDVLAQSSYNEQFF; CDR3nt: TGCGCCAGCAGCCAAGATGTCCTAGCCCAGAGCTCCTACAATGAGCAGTTCTTC
j_gene: TRBJ2-7; v_gene: TRBV27; abundance: few; d_gene: .; CDR3aa: CASSLADSYEQYF; CDR3nt: TGTGCCAGCAGTTTAGCGGATTCCTACGAGCAGTACTTC
j_gene: TRBJ2-5; v_gene: TRBV28; abundance: .; d_gene: .; CDR3aa: CASRPNIETQYF; CDR3nt: TGTGCCAGCAGACCCAACATAGAGACCCAGTACTTC
j_gene: TRBJ2-5; v_gene: TRBV19; abundance: .; d_gene: TRBD1; CDR3aa: CASSSRTGGQETQYF; CDR3nt: TGTGCCAGTAGTTCTCGTACAGGGGGCCAAGAGACCCAGTACTTC
j_gene: TRBJ2-5; v_gene: TRBV7-9; abundance: .; d_gene: TRBD2; CDR3aa: CASSSLMTSGGGTQYF; CDR3nt: TGTGCCAGCAGCTCACTGATGACTAGCGGAGGCGGGACCCAGTACTTC
j_gene: TRBJ2-7; v_gene: TRBV11-2; abundance: once; d_gene: .; CDR3aa: CASSLGAGPYEQYF; CDR3nt: TGTGCCAGCAGCTTAGGAGCCGGGCCCTACGAGCAGTACTTC
j_gene: TRBJ2-7; v_gene: TRBV10-2; abundance: few; d_gene: .; CDR3aa: CASSSSAYEQYF; CDR3nt: TGCGCCAGCTCAAGTTCGGCCTACGAGCAGTACTTC
j_gene: TRBJ2-3; v_gene: TRBV27; abundance: .; d_gene: .; CDR3aa: CATSGTAGTDTQYF; CDR3nt: TGTGCCACTTCCGGGACCGCGGGCACAGATACGCAGTATTTT
j_gene: TRBJ2-7; v_gene: TRBV7-2; abundance: .; d_gene: .; CDR3aa: CASSRATIPYEQYF; CDR3nt: TGTGCCAGCAGCCGCGCTACCATCCCCTACGAGCAGTACTTC
j_gene: TRBJ1-3; v_gene: TRBV29-1; abundance: few; d_gene: .; CDR3aa: CSVEGGNSGNTIYF; CDR3nt: TGCAGCGTTGAAGGGGGCAACTCTGGAAACACCATATATTTT
j_gene: TRBJ1-4; v_gene: TRBV2; abundance: few; d_gene: TRBD1; CDR3aa: CASSNQGTVNEKLFF; CDR3nt: TGTGCCAGCTCCAATCAAGGGACAGTAAATGAAAAACTGTTTTTT
j_gene: TRBJ2-2; v_gene: TRBV5-1; abundance: .; d_gene: .; CDR3aa: CASREFGVNTGELFF; CDR3nt: TGCGCCAGCAGAGAGTTCGGCGTAAACACCGGGGAGCTGTTTTTT
j_gene: TRBJ2-1; v_gene: TRBV27; abundance: .; d_gene: TRBD2; CDR3aa: CASRGRAGIDEQFF; CDR3nt: TGTGCCAGCAGAGGGCGAGCGGGAATTGATGAGCAGTTCTTC
j_gene: TRBJ1-5; v_gene: TRBV28; abundance: .; d_gene: .; CDR3aa: CASSLNVGPQHF; CDR3nt: TGTGCCAGCAGTTTAAATGTGGGGCCCCAGCATTTT
j_gene: TRBJ1-2; v_gene: TRBV6-6; abundance: .; d_gene: TRBD1; CDR3aa: CASRPQGAGYGYTF; CDR3nt: TGTGCCAGCAGACCCCAGGGGGCAGGCTATGGCTACACCTTC
j_gene: TRBJ2-3; v_gene: TRBV29-1; abundance: .; d_gene: .; CDR3aa: CSAGTAGGPQYF; CDR3nt: TGCAGCGCCGGGACGGCCGGGGGACCGCAGTATTTT
j_gene: TRBJ2-7; v_gene: TRBV9; abundance: .; d_gene: TRBD1; CDR3aa: CASSRTGGSYEQYF; CDR3nt: TGTGCCAGCAGCAGGACAGGGGGCTCCTACGAGCAGTACTTC
j_gene: TRBJ2-1; v_gene: TRBV7-9; abundance: .; d_gene: TRBD2; CDR3aa: CASTPESAGGLLSNEQFF; CDR3nt: TGTGCCAGCACCCCCGAGAGTGCGGGGGGGCTATTAAGTAATGAGCAGTTCTTC
j_gene: TRBJ2-5; v_gene: TRBV5-1; abundance: few; d_gene: .; CDR3aa: CASSSGQQETQYF; CDR3nt: TGCGCCAGCAGCTCGGGACAACAAGAGACCCAGTACTTC
j_gene: TRBJ1-6; v_gene: TRBV6-5; abundance: .; d_gene: .; CDR3aa: CASSRVIRSPLHF; CDR3nt: TGTGCCAGCAGCCGGGTTATACGTTCACCCCTCCACTTT
j_gene: TRBJ2-2; v_gene: TRBV18; abundance: .; d_gene: .; CDR3aa: CASSLDLTGELFF; CDR3nt: TGTGCCAGCTCACTTGATCTCACCGGGGAGCTGTTTTTT
j_gene: TRBJ2-7; v_gene: TRBV4-2; abundance: once; d_gene: .; CDR3aa: CASSRDPGREQYF; CDR3nt: TGTGCCAGCAGCCGGGACCCAGGTCGGGAGCAGTACTTC
j_gene: TRBJ1-1; v_gene: TRBV6-5; abundance: .; d_gene: TRBD1; CDR3aa: CASSFGQGAYAEAFF; CDR3nt: TGTGCCAGCAGTTTCGGACAGGGGGCGTATGCTGAAGCTTTCTTT
j_gene: TRBJ2-3; v_gene: TRBV4-1; abundance: .; d_gene: .; CDR3aa: CASSQVGADTQYF; CDR3nt: TGCGCCAGCAGCCAAGTTGGCGCAGATACGCAGTATTTT
j_gene: TRBJ1-2; v_gene: TRBV7-9; abundance: few; d_gene: .; CDR3aa: CASSFGTDDGYTF; CDR3nt: TGTGCCAGCAGCTTCGGAACAGACGACGGCTACACCTTC
j_gene: TRBJ2-2; v_gene: TRBV4-2; abundance: .; d_gene: .; CDR3aa: CASSQDGRQSNTGELFF; CDR3nt: TGTGCCAGCAGCCAAGACGGTAGACAATCGAACACCGGGGAGCTGTTTTTT
j_gene: TRBJ2-5; v_gene: TRBV18; abundance: once; d_gene: TRBD2; CDR3aa: CASSLSGENSFETQYF; CDR3nt: TGTGCCAGCTCACTAAGCGGGGAGAATTCATTTGAGACCCAGTACTTC
j_gene: TRBJ2-3; v_gene: TRBV5-1; abundance: .; d_gene: .; CDR3aa: CASSLERSTDTQYF; CDR3nt: TGCGCCAGCAGCTTGGAGAGGAGCACAGATACGCAGTATTTT
j_gene: TRBJ2-3; v_gene: TRBV7-2; abundance: .; d_gene: TRBD1; CDR3aa: CASSLTSGTARRSTDTQYF; CDR3nt: TGTGCCAGCAGCTTAACATCTGGGACAGCTAGAAGAAGCACAGATACGCAGTATTTT
j_gene: TRBJ2-7; v_gene: TRBV29-1; abundance: .; d_gene: TRBD2; CDR3aa: CSVVRLADSYEQYF; CDR3nt: TGCAGCGTTGTTCGCCTAGCGGACTCCTACGAGCAGTACTTC
j_gene: TRBJ2-3; v_gene: TRBV4-1; abundance: .; d_gene: TRBD1; CDR3aa: CASSFRDRGTDTQYF; CDR3nt: TGCGCCAGCAGCTTCCGCGACAGGGGCACAGATACGCAGTATTTT
j_gene: TRBJ2-3; v_gene: TRBV30; abundance: .; d_gene: .; CDR3aa: CAWSVGLTDTQYF; CDR3nt: TGTGCCTGGAGTGTTGGGCTCACAGATACGCAGTATTTT
j_gene: TRBJ2-7; v_gene: TRBV23-1; abundance: .; d_gene: TRBD2; CDR3aa: CASSGEGPLSYEQYF; CDR3nt: TGCGCCAGCAGTGGGGAGGGCCCCCTCTCCTACGAGCAGTACTTC
j_gene: TRBJ2-2; v_gene: TRBV11-2; abundance: .; d_gene: .; CDR3aa: CASSLAHTGELFF; CDR3nt: TGTGCCAGCAGTTTGGCTCACACCGGGGAGCTGTTTTTT
j_gene: TRBJ2-6; v_gene: TRBV2; abundance: .; d_gene: .; CDR3aa: CASSKMQGGYGANVLTF; CDR3nt: TGTGCCAGCAGCAAGATGCAGGGGGGCTACGGGGCCAACGTCCTGACTTTC
j_gene: TRBJ1-1; v_gene: TRBV27; abundance: .; d_gene: TRBD1; CDR3aa: CASSSSTGAMTEAFF; CDR3nt: TGTGCCAGCAGTTCAAGTACAGGGGCGATGACTGAAGCTTTCTTT
j_gene: TRBJ1-6; v_gene: TRBV19; abundance: .; d_gene: .; CDR3aa: CASSITGGGSPLHF; CDR3nt: TGTGCCAGTAGTATAACCGGAGGAGGTTCACCCCTCCACTTT